The 2 T cell receptor beta chains given below trace back to one sample, sequenced in a study of blood T cells in healthy people across ages. Primers used in a second PCR of about 7 to 11 cycles were a sample-barcoded 5' primer and a J-beta primer mix. In TCRdb, the 5' RACE reads were re-called with MiXCR into one record per CDR3 protein. Among around 1,000,000 distinct CDR3 sequences listed, more than 30% were seen once. What was sequenced was blood. These receptors originate from a man aged 18 to 35 in good health.

This clonotype turned up a few times. V usage is TRBV6-5 and J usage is TRBJ2-3; possible D gene TRBD1, 6 bases. Germline-derived CDR1 and CDR2 are MNHEY and SVGAGI. The CDR3 length is 14 residues. Trimming took off 6 bases at V and 0 bases at J, with 10 bases between the two ends. The CDR3 coding sequence is TGTGCCAGCAGGCCGGGACACAGCACAGATACGCAGTATTTT. Its translation is CASRPGHSTDTQYF.

This clonotype turned up a few times. The rearrangement links TRBV2 to TRBJ2-3; D might be TRBD2 (5 bases). The CDR3 extends over 13 amino acids. V dropped 7 bases and J dropped 0 bases, with 8 bases sitting between them. Germline lookup yields CDR1 SNHLY and CDR2 FYNNEI. The DNA for the CDR3 is TGTGCCAGCATAGAGGGTAGCACAGATACGCAGTATTTT. This gives the protein CASIEGSTDTQYF.